This record covers a single T cell receptor (beta chain). The TCR beta CDR3 regions underwent amplification from RNA transcripts. Investigators did first-round RT-PCR with HTBI primers, then second-round multiplex PCR. Each CDR3 protein gets one entry after TCRdb re-called the multiplex PCR reads with MiXCR. Of about half a million distinct CDR3 sequences detected, around 15% appear once; the ten largest clones hold over 7.5%. Looked up from germline, CDR1 is MNHNS and CDR2 is SASEGT. V lost 8 bases and J lost 0, with 19 bases in between. The CDR3 contains 16 residues. About 10 ml of fresh blood yielded the PBMCs by density gradient. This sample stems from a study of Graves' ophthalmopathy and Graves' hyperthyroidism.

V is TRBV6-1 and J is TRBJ1-2; no definite D call. The material sequenced was blood. The source is a woman aged 25-40 years with Graves' ophthalmopathy. As DNA, the CDR3 is TGTGCCAGCGTATCTTTGAGGTCGGGCGCTAACTATGGCTACACCTTC. Translated, it gives CASVSLRSGANYGYTF.